This T cell receptor beta chain was sequenced during a study of cytomegalovirus exposure and HLA in healthy donors listed by TCRdb under 2017. Study-wide context: In an earlier analysis of 450 to 750 of the donors, 276 Gb of sequence data and 100 million or so unique TCR beta sequences from 150 million to 200 million T cells were reported. The aim of the study was to test whether cataloging public T cell receptors could identify signatures of past pathogen exposure. Rather than drawing on any new phenotypic data, the later analysis identified candidate immune exposures from TCR beta sequences and the way those sequences occurred across donors. In a later analysis, previously published TCR beta repertoires from hundreds of donors were re-analyzed and high-resolution HLA genotyping was added so that TCR occurrence patterns could be studied. An early release covering more than 500 HLA-typed donors comprised approximately 290 gigabases of sequencing data and roughly 85 million unique TCR sequences. Using immunosequencing, the study profiled T cell repertoires from 500 to 800 subjects and related those repertoires to cytomegalovirus serostatus. A handful of DR-DQ haplotypes were handled as single units for association and clustering because linkage in the cohort was strong. Donor age, sex, ethnicity and CMV serostatus were compiled alongside the repertoire data. Among some 410 genotyped donors of the cohort, an average of approximately 240,000 unique TCR beta nucleotide sequences was sequenced per donor, of which 15% to 20% were non-productive. A later genetic analysis used genome-wide SNP genotypes for about 65% of the roughly 700 donors, treating that subset as a discovery cohort. Along with the roughly 700-subject first cohort, a separate validation cohort of around 110 different subjects was used. To decide whether each TCR beta V gene segment behaved as functional or pseudogenic, an earlier analysis of approximately 600 of the donors relied on high-throughput TCR beta sequencing. All discovery cohort repertoires had been generated using a single sequencing platform. The genetic ancestry cluster associated with self-reported Caucasian donors included 81% of the 300 to 400 genotyped donors. The study combined high-throughput TCR immunosequencing, statistical association of individual TCRs with disease status, and machine learning to predict cytomegalovirus infection status. Both class I and class II loci were covered by HLA typing, at four-digit resolution. Typing coverage differed by locus: A, B, C, DRB1 and DQB1 were typed in roughly 629-630 donors, DQA1 in about 500, DPA1 in around 600, and DPB1 in roughly 450. Study-wide findings and limitations: Because some donors lacked HLA typing at each locus, the association tests relied only on the typed subset. In a later analysis, TCR association rates were found to vary across HLA loci, with the most associated TCRs seen for DRB1 alleles and the fewest for HLA-C alleles. In an earlier analysis of under 600 of the donors, most TCR beta V segments were observed in productive rearrangements about 87% or about 30% of the time, broadly matching IMGT annotations. At a false discovery rate of 0.05, a later analysis linked about 17,000 TCR beta sequences to specific HLA alleles. According to a later genetic analysis, donors in an Asian-associated ancestry cluster had fewer N-insertions in productive TCRs than the approximately 630-donor mean. A few of the identified cytomegalovirus-associated TCR beta chains were confirmed in vitro to be specific for cytomegalovirus antigens. A further reported finding was that TCR beta sequences accurately predicted the HLA-A and HLA-B alleles for most subjects in the first cohort. In a later analysis, HLA-associated TCR beta chains showed more clonal expansion and lower generation probabilities than non-associated chains that were equally common. Most CMV-associated TCR beta chains appeared to be HLA-restricted in a later analysis, and the HLA associations seemed to be driven largely by CMV exposure. A later genetic analysis associated a missense DCLRE1C variant with V-gene and J-gene trimming of TCR beta chains, and an independent cohort replicated the association. Roughly uniform sequencing depth across donors was assumed in presence/absence analyses, although this assumption may not hold. It was suggested by the authors that the approach could potentially be generalized to other disease states and immunological phenotypes. This cohort had only TCR beta chains sequenced, and the lack of alpha or paired-chain data limited which features could be detected. The sequencing pipeline was judged likely to have produced a cluster of highly shared sequence variants as a technical artifact. Because the 87-base-pair reads could not distinguish some IMGT-functional V segments, including TRBV6-2 and TRBV6-3, those segments were excluded. Most TCR sequences were observed very rarely across donors, whereas some public TCRs were present in many individuals. Assigning TCR associations to individual alleles was difficult when HLA alleles, especially DR and DQ, strongly co-occurred. CMV serostatus was the only immune exposure information available for the cohort. Correlated functional status among segregating V segments might be attributable to linkage disequilibrium, but an unknown experimental factor could not be ruled out. In both the original and validation cohorts, the classifier was reported to diagnose cytomegalovirus status with high specificity and sensitivity. In a later analysis, several top co-occurrence clusters were reported to appear linked to parvovirus B19, influenza, CMV and Epstein-Barr virus. Because counts were too low, roughly 18 rarely observed V segments, including chromosome 9 orphons, were left out of the earlier analysis of approximately 580 of the donors. In the study, around 150 TCR beta chains were listed as associated with cytomegalovirus.

In total, approximately 610 healthy bone marrow donors made up the cohort. Cohort members were all nominally healthy when sampled, although unrecorded immune exposures were likely present. The donor tested CMV seropositive and was one of the 289 seropositive cohort members. Each donor provided a peripheral blood sample, and peripheral blood mononuclear cells were used for TCR beta sequencing. Genomic DNA was extracted from the blood cell samples with the Qiagen DNeasy Blood Extraction Kit. A note on this clone: It has no known antigen specificity. No qualities accompany the bases; no much larger clone lies one base away.

Receptors were amplified or captured by the immunoSEQ multiplex PCR assay. A mixture of 60 forward primers for TCR Vbeta segments and 13 reverse primers for TCR Jbeta segments was used in the multiplex PCR. Amplification of the CDR3 region of rearranged TCR beta genes was performed with a multiplex PCR assay on genomic DNA. On the Illumina HiSeq System, the amplified TCR beta libraries were sequenced as 87-base-pair reads. Regarding the original processing steps: A later analysis counted about 82 million unique TCR beta chains across the 666 repertoires, and around 9.9 million of these chains were shared by at least two donors. To remove PCR and sequencing errors, raw reads were error-corrected and collapsed into unique sequences using a nearest-neighbor algorithm that merged closely related sequences. CDR3 sequences were aligned to IMGT reference sequences to assign V, D and J gene segments. For a sequence to be retained, a match of at least six nucleotides to both a V gene segment and a J gene segment was required. A rearrangement was called productive if the CDR3 had no stop codons and remained in frame with V and J, and every other rearrangement was called non-productive. Following IMGT convention, CDR3 was defined as the stretch from the second conserved V-encoded cysteine to the conserved J-encoded phenylalanine. Sequences without an unambiguous match to a single V gene segment were excluded from the earlier analysis of about 600 of the donors. An earlier analysis of approximately 590 of the donors classified V segments as functional when productive rearrangements were above 56.7% and as segregating when the standard deviation between donors was above 5%. To diagnose cytomegalovirus status from the catalog of TCR beta chain sequences, a statistical classification framework was built. A later analysis assigned V and J genes by comparing TCR nucleotide sequences with IMGT/GENE-DB human TR gene sequences. The TCRdist pipeline was used in a later analysis to assign CDR3 sequences and most-parsimonious VDJ recombination scenarios. In a later analysis, every TCR beta chain was defined by the combination of its CDR3 amino acid sequence and its V-gene family, and reads without a unique V-gene family were dropped. In a later analysis, 450 to 600 highly shared, low-generation-probability nucleotide sequences were removed to address suspected cross-contamination and a sequencing artifact. A later analysis calculated a clonal expansion index for each public chain from normalized within-repertoire ranks of inferred template counts. A later analysis computed generation probabilities with a VDJ recombination model fitted to out-of-frame rearrangements, and checked the results against IGoR. In a later analysis, TCR-TCR, TCR-HLA and TCR-CMV co-occurrence was scored with hypergeometric tests, and a repertoire-size bias correction was applied to TCR pairs. A later analysis estimated false discovery rates by permuting HLA or CMV assignments 20 times. In a later analysis, co-occurring TCRs were grouped with DBSCAN, and TCRdist sequence similarity was added when clustering was performed within HLA-allele-positive subsets. For co-occurrence clustering, repertoires with fewer than 30,000 or more than 120,000 public chains were excluded, along with four to six repertoires with anomalous nucleotide sharing. TCRdb retrieved this table from immuneACCESS and kept in-frame rearrangements only. Not all clones are present; in checked studies, unresolved V genes account for under half, and no reason is known for the remainder. V and J calls and clone size are copied from that table; D and trimming were computed from the DNA. Counted in this sample were 150,000 to 200,000 clones; approximately 82% of them appeared once. Of the sample, roughly 6.7% is held by the ten largest clones.

Measured from the cysteine to the phenylalanine, the CDR3 is 12 residues long. Only CDR3 DNA is held: 36 bases, read in frame from base 1. V is reduced by 9 bases and J by 1 base, leaving a spacing of 10 bases between them. CDR1 LGHNA and CDR2 YNFKEQ are derived from the germline V gene. Material: PBMCs. This sequence uses TRBV4-2 and TRBJ2-7; no D gene is confidently identified. The sequence was obtained from a man in his fifties or sixties in good health and CMV-seropositive. The DNA reads TGTGCCAGGAGGAAAAGGTCCTACGAGCAGTACTTC. Its amino acids are CARRKRSYEQYF.